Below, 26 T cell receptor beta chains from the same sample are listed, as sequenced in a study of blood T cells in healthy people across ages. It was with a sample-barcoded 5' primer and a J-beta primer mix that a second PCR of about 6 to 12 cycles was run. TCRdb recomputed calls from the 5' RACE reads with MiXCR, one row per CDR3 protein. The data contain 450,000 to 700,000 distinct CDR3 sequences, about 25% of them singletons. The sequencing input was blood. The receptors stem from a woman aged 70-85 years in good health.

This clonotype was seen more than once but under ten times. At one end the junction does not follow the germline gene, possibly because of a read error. The CDR3 is CASSLAGSSYNGQFF. For the CDR3, the DNA is TGTGCCAGCAGCTTAGCAGGGAGCTCCTACAATGGGCAGTTCTTC. This chain uses TRBV7-2 with TRBJ2-1, with D maybe TRBD2 (5 bases). Germline V gene sequence: CDR1 SGHTA, CDR2 FQGNSA. The CDR3 loop spans 15 amino acids.

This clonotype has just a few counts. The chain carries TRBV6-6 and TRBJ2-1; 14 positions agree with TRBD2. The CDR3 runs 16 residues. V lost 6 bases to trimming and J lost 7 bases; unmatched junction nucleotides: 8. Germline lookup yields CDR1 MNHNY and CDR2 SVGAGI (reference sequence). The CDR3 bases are TGTGCCAGCAGATCCACCGGGACTAGCGGGGGAAATGAGCAGTTCTTC. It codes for CASRSTGTSGGNEQFF.

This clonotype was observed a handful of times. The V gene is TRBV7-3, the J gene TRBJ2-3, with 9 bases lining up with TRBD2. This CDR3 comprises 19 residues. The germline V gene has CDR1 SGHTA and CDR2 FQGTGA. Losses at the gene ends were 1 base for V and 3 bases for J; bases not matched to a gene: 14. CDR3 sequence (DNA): TGTGCCAGCAGCTTAATAGGACGGCTAGCGGGGTCGATGACAGATACGCAGTATTTT. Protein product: CASSLIGRLAGSMTDTQYF.

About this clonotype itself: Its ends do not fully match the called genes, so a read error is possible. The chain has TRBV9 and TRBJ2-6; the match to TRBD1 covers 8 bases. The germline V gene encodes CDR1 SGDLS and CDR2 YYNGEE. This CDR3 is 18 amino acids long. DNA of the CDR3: TGTGCCAGCAGCGTAGTTACAGGGGGTAAAGCTGGGGCCAACGCCCTGACTTTC. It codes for CASSVVTGGKAGANALTF.

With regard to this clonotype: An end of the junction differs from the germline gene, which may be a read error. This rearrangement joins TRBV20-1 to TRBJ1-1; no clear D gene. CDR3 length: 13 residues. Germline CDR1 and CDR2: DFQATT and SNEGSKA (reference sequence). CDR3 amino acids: CSARAGGYTEAFF. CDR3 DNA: TGCAGTGCTAGAGCGGGAGGGTACACTGAGGCTTTCTTT.

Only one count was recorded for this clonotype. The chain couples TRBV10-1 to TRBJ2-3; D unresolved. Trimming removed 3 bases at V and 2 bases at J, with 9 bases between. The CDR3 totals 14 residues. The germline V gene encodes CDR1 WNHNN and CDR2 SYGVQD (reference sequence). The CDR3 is CASSDAGNTDTQYF. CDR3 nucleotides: TGCGCCAGCAGTGATGCTGGGAACACAGATACGCAGTATTTT.

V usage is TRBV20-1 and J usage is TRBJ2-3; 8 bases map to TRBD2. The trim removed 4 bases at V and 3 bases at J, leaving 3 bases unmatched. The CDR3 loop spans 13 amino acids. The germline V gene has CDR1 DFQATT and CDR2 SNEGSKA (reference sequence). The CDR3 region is CSATGGRTDTQYF. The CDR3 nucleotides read TGCAGTGCTACGGGGGGGAGAACAGATACGCAGTATTTT.

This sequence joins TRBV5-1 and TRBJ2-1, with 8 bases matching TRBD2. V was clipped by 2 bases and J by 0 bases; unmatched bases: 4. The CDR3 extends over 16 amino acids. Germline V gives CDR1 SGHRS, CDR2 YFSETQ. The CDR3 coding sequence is TGCGCCAGCAGCTTAAGACTAGCGAGCTCCTACAATGAGCAGTTCTTC. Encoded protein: CASSLRLASSYNEQFF.

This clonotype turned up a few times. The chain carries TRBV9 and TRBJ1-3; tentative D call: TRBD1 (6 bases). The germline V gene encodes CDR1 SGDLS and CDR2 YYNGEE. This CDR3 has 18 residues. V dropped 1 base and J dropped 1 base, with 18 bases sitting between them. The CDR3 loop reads CASSVRGIGGSSGNTIYF. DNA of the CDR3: TGTGCCAGCAGCGTAAGGGGGATAGGGGGATCTTCTGGAAACACCATATATTTT.

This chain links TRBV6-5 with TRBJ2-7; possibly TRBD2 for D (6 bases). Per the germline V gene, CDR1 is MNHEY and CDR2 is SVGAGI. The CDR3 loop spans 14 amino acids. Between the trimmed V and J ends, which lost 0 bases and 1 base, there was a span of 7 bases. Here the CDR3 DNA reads TGTGCCAGCAGTTACTCTCGGGGGTCCTACGAGCAGTACTTC. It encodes CASSYSRGSYEQYF.

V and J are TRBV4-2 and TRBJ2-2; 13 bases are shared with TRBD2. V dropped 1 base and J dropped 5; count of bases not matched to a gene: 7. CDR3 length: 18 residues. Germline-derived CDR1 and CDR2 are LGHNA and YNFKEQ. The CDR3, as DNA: TGTGCCAGCAGCCAAGGGACTAGCGGGGGATGGAGTACCGGGGAGCTGTTTTTT. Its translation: CASSQGTSGGWSTGELFF.

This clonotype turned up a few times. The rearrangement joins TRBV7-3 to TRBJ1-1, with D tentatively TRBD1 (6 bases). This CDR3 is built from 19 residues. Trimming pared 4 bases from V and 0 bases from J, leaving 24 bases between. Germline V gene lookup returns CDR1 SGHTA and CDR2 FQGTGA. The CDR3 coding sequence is TGTGCCAGCAGCTCCACTGAGGACAGATCTTGTAAGCTGAACACTGAAGCTTTCTTT. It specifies CASSSTEDRSCKLNTEAFF.

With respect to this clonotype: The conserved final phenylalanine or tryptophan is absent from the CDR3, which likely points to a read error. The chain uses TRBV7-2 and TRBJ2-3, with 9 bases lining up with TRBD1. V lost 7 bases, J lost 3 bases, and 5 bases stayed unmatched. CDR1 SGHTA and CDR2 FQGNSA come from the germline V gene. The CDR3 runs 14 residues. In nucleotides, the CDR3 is TGTGCCAGCAACTGGGACAGGGAAACAGATACGCAGTATTTG. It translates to CASNWDRETDTQYL.

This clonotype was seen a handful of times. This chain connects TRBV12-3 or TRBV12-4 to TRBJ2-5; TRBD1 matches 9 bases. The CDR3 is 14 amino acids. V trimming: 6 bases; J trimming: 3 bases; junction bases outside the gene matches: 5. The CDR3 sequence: CASSWGTGKETQYF. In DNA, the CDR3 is TGTGCCAGCAGCTGGGGGACAGGGAAAGAGACCCAGTACTTC.

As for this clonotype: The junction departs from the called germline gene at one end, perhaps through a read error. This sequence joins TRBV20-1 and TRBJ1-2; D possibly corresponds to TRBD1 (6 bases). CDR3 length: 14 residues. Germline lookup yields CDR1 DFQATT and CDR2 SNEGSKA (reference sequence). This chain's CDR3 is CSAVRGGGADGYTF. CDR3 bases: TGCAGTGCCGTAAGAGGCGGGGGCGCAGATGGTTACACCTTC.

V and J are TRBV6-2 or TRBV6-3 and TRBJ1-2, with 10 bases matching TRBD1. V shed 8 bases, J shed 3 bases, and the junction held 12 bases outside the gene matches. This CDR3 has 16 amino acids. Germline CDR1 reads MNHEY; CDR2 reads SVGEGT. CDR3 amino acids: CASRRDRGSGDYGYTF. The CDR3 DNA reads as TGTGCCAGCCGCCGGGACAGGGGAAGCGGCGACTATGGCTACACCTTC.

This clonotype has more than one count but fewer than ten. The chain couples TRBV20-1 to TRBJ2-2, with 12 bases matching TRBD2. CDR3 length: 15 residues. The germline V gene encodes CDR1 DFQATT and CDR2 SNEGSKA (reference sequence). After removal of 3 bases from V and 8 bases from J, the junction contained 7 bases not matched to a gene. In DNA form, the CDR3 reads TGCAGTGCTAGGGACCGGACTAGCGGGGCTGGGGAGCTGTTTTTT. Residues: CSARDRTSGAGELFF.

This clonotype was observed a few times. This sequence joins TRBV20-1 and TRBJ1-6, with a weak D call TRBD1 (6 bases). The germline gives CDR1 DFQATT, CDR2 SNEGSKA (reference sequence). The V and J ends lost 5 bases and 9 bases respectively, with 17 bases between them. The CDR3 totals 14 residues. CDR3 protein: CSAFTQGGGSPLHF. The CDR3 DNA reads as TGCAGTGCTTTTACACAGGGTGGTGGTTCACCCCTCCACTTT.

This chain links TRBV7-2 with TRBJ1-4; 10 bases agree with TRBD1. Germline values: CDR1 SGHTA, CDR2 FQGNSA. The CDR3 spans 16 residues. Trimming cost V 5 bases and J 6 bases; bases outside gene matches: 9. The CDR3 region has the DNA TGTGCCAGCAGCCATGAAACCGGGACAGGGGATGAAAAACTGTTTTTT. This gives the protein CASSHETGTGDEKLFF.

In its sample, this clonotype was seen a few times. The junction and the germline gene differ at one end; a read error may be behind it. The chain's CDR3 is CASSLADVSSEQYF. As DNA, the CDR3 is TGCGCCAGCAGCTTGGCCGACGTTTCCTCCGAGCAGTACTTC. The rearrangement uses TRBV5-1 and TRBJ2-5; unclear D gene. TRBJ2-7 matches the DNA end more closely, so the J call is doubtful. The CDR3 loop spans 14 amino acids. Germline CDR1 SGHRS, CDR2 YFSETQ.

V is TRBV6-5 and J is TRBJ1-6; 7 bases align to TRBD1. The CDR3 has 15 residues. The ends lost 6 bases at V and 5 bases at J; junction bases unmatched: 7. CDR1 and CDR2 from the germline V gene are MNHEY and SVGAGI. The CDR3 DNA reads TGTGCCAGCAGGCTACAGGGGCAAAATAATTCACCCCTCCACTTT. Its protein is CASRLQGQNNSPLHF.

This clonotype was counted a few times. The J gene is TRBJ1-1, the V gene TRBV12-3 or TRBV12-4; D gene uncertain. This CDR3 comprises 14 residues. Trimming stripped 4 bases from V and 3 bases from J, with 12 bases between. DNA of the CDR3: TGTGCCAGCAGTTGGGAGGGCATGGACACTGAAGCTTTCTTT. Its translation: CASSWEGMDTEAFF.

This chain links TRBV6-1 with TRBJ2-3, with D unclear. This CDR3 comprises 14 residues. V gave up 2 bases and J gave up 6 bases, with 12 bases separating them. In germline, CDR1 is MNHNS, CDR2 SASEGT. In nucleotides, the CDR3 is TGTGCCAGCAGTGAATCGGACGGCCCGGATACGCAGTATTTT. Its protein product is CASSESDGPDTQYF.

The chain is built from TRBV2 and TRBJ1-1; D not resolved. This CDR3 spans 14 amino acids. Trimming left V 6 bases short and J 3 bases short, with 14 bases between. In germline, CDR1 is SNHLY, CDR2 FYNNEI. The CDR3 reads CASSAGSGHTEAFF. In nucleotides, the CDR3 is TGTGCCAGCAGCGCGGGTAGTGGGCACACTGAAGCTTTCTTT.

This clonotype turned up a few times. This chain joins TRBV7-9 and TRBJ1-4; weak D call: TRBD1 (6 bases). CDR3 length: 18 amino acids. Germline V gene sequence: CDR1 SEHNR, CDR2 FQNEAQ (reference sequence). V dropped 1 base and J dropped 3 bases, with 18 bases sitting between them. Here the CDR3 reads CASSLVHFERGPNEKLFF. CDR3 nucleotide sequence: TGTGCCAGCAGCTTAGTACATTTTGAACGGGGGCCTAATGAAAAACTGTTTTTT.

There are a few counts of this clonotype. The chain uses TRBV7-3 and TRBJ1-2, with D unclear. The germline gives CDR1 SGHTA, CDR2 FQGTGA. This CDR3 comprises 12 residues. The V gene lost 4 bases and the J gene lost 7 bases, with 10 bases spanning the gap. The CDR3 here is CASSSSAGGYTF. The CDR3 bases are TGTGCCAGCAGCTCTTCCGCGGGTGGCTACACCTTC.